These T cell receptor beta chains were read from a single sample in a study of T cells in localized non-small cell lung cancer. Sequencing used immunoSEQ multiplex PCR; TCRdb keeps in-frame clones, though not all of them. Here the sample spans tens of thousands of clones, 85% to 90% being singletons. Sequenced here: peripheral blood, sampled before any cancer treatment. The source of these receptors is a male donor older than 55 with stage I lung adenocarcinoma. CDR3s leave out the opening cysteine and the closing phenylalanine or tryptophan. A D gene is named only where the DNA matches it firmly.

cdr3_aa,j_call,d_call,v_call
ASSQQVETQY,TRBJ2-5,.,TRBV28
ASSYSHEQY,TRBJ2-7,.,TRBV6-5
AWSGTGPYEQY,TRBJ2-7,TRBD1,TRBV30
ASSPTQGDEGTGELF,TRBJ2-2,TRBD1,TRBV18
ASSSNNQPQH,TRBJ1-5,.,TRBV28
ASSFGTPDTGELF,TRBJ2-2,.,TRBV6-6
ASSVSGTSGIYEQY,TRBJ2-7,TRBD2,TRBV9
SVEGRWQGGSEQF,TRBJ2-1,.,TRBV29-1
ASSDMYEAF,TRBJ1-1,.,TRBV2
ASSHPEGISYNSPLH,TRBJ1-6,.,TRBV23-1
ASSPDRVNSPLH,TRBJ1-6,.,TRBV4-2
ASSSSGPGRNTDTQY,TRBJ2-3,.,TRBV7-2
ASSQTVLAGGSLSSYNEQF,TRBJ2-1,TRBD2,TRBV4-1
ASKPPGIHGYT,TRBJ1-2,.,TRBV19
ASSLRRGPGGANVLT,TRBJ2-6,.,TRBV13
ASSPPEGYNEQF,TRBJ2-1,.,TRBV18
ASSESDRSWGEQF,TRBJ2-1,.,TRBV10-1
ASSIAGDRATEAF,TRBJ1-1,TRBD1,TRBV19
AIGGSRAMGNTIY,TRBJ1-3,.,TRBV10-3
ASSGAGGLETQY,TRBJ2-5,TRBD2,TRBV6-1
ASSLAGAWNEQF,TRBJ2-1,TRBD2,TRBV28
ASSALTREDEQY,TRBJ2-7,.,TRBV5-1
ANGWPSNTGELF,TRBJ2-2,.,TRBV2
ASILMGRGVEAGANVLT,TRBJ2-6,.,TRBV19
SAMAGTQY,TRBJ2-5,.,TRBV20-1
ASTPTEAYNEQF,TRBJ2-1,.,TRBV10-2
ASSQFVVQTGNFHEQY,TRBJ2-7,TRBD1,TRBV4-1
ASSYSFRQNQPQH,TRBJ1-5,.,TRBV6-5
ASSDPGLQGYTQY,TRBJ2-3,.,TRBV7-2
AWSARLFQVSTGF,TRBJ2-2,.,TRBV30
ASRETGQNSNQPQH,TRBJ1-5,TRBD1,TRBV19
ASSLDGGRQVGWLDIQY,TRBJ2-4,.,TRBV7-4
ASSIGQYNEQF,TRBJ2-1,.,TRBV11-2
ASSPLTGANYGYT,TRBJ1-2,TRBD1,TRBV19
ASSESGSWGYT,TRBJ1-2,.,TRBV10-1
ASSYGQPNTEAF,TRBJ1-1,.,TRBV6-5
ASSSSDGYNEQF,TRBJ2-1,.,TRBV27
ASSASLRDDYGYT,TRBJ1-2,.,TRBV9
ACLLGGENSAHEQY,TRBJ2-7,.,TRBV30
AISESEKNYGYT,TRBJ1-2,.,TRBV10-3
AWSGNRLNQPQH,TRBJ1-5,.,TRBV30
ASSGDRTRNEKLF,TRBJ1-4,TRBD1,TRBV2
AISEHTEAF,TRBJ1-1,.,TRBV10-3
ASSPPINTGELF,TRBJ2-2,.,TRBV18
ASSKTGTGGYEQY,.,.,TRBV21-1
ASSSSGTINGNTIY,TRBJ1-3,.,TRBV7-2
ASSSSGNQPQH,TRBJ1-5,.,TRBV10-1
ASSTSRDPRGDEQF,TRBJ2-1,TRBD2,TRBV19